These 22 T cell receptor beta chains came from one sample sequenced in a study of shared clonotypes between healthy human individuals. Produced via immunoSEQ multiplex PCR; TCRdb's table is partial and in-frame only. The table includes around 700,000 clones, more than 70% detected once. The sequencing input was memory CD4+ T cells sorted from blood. As for subset: CD45RA-negative fraction. The receptors shown here come from a woman under 40 in good health.

J is TRBJ2-7 and V is TRBV28; D may be TRBD1 or TRBD2 (5 bases each). The germline V and J ends were trimmed by 3 bases and 2 bases, with 14 bases remaining between them. The CDR3 is made up of 15 amino acids. Germline lookup yields CDR1 MDHEN and CDR2 SYDVKM. CDR3 loop: CASSLIRGSTYEQYF. CDR3 nucleotide sequence: TGTGCCAGCAGTTTGATTCGGGGCAGCACCTACGAGCAGTACTTC. The complete variable domain, with remaining parts taken from reference TRBV28 and TRBJ2-7, reads DVKVTQSSRYLVKRTGEKVFLECVQDMDHENMFWYRQDPGLGLRLIYFSYDVKMKEKGDIPEGYSVSREKKERFSLILESASTNQTSMYLCASSLIRGSTYEQYFGPGTRLTVT.

A remark on this clone: A read error likely explains this, since a far larger clone differs by one base. The gene calls are TRBV4-1 and TRBJ1-3, with D maybe TRBD1 (6 bases). The length of the CDR3 is 16 residues. Germline CDR1 and CDR2: MGHRA and YSYEKL. CDR3 bases: TGCGCCGGCAGCCAAGGGGGGACGGCCTCTGGAAACACCATATATTTT. Its translation: CAGSQGGTASGNTIYF.

The rearrangement uses TRBV6-4 and TRBJ2-5; possibly TRBD2 for D (6 bases). Looked up from germline, CDR1 is MRHNA and CDR2 is SNTAGT. This CDR3 comprises 15 residues. V was cut by 3 bases and J by 3 bases, with 14 bases left in between. CDR3 nucleotides: TGTGCCAGCAGTGATCCGGGGACTGGGAAAGAGACCCAGTACTTC. It specifies CASSDPGTGKETQYF.

This clone has just a few counts. The CDR3 region has the DNA TGTGCCATCAGAGATTCCGGGACTAGCGGGGGTACCTACGAGCAGTACTTC. Translated, it gives CAIRDSGTSGGTYEQYF. V and J are TRBV10-3 and TRBJ2-5; 14 bases map to TRBD2. TRBJ2-7 explains the end of the DNA better; the J call may be wrong. This CDR3 is built from 17 residues. Germline CDR1 reads ENHRY; CDR2 reads SYGVKD.

This clone showed up just a few times. This sample also contains other DNA sequences that code for the same CDR3. This sequence joins TRBV27 and TRBJ1-2; TRBD1 matches 7 bases. Trimming took 5 bases from V and 3 from J; bases not matched to a gene: 3. The V gene's germline CDR1 is MNHEY and CDR2 SMNVEV (reference sequence). The CDR3 has 13 residues. The CDR3 region has the DNA TGTGCCAGCAGTCCCGACAGGGACTATGGCTACACCTTC. This codes for CASSPDRDYGYTF.

The V and J genes are TRBV4-1 and TRBJ2-1; 15 nucleotides line up with TRBD2. V lost 5 bases and J lost 6; bases outside the gene matches: 8. The CDR3 is made up of 17 amino acids. Germline V gene sequence: CDR1 MGHRA, CDR2 YSYEKL. CDR3 protein: CASSSRTSGRALNEQFF. The DNA for the CDR3 is TGCGCCAGCAGCTCCCGGACTAGCGGGAGGGCCCTCAATGAGCAGTTCTTC.

The chain is built from TRBV20-1 and TRBJ2-5, with D hard to call. Per germline, CDR1 DFQATT and CDR2 SNEGSKA (reference sequence). CDR3 length: 11 residues. Trimming took off 7 bases at V and 2 bases at J, with 8 bases between the two ends. CDR3 bases: TGCAGTGTAAGATTTCAAGAGACCCAGTACTTC. The encoded protein is CSVRFQETQYF.

The chain is built from TRBV28 and TRBJ2-7, with D perhaps matching TRBD1 (6 bases). V lost 8 bases, J lost 2 bases, and 13 bases lay in between. There are 13 residues in the CDR3. Germline V gene data show CDR1 as MDHEN and CDR2 as SYDVKM. The CDR3 spells CASLGGVPYEQYF. The CDR3, as DNA: TGTGCCAGCTTAGGGGGTGTTCCCTACGAGCAGTACTTC.

The CDR3 loop reads CSGNFRSEQFF. Written as DNA, the CDR3 is TGCAGCGGGAATTTTCGGAGTGAGCAGTTCTTC. The rearrangement joins TRBV29-1 to TRBJ2-1, with no clear D. Germline CDR1 reads SQVTM; CDR2 reads ANQGSEA. The CDR3 contains 11 residues. With 7 bases removed from V and 9 bases from J, the gap between germline ends came to 13 bases.

About this clone itself: Other DNA sequences of this sample code for an identical CDR3. The CDR3 spells CASSRASSTDTQYF. The CDR3 nucleotides are TGTGCCAGCAGCCGAGCTTCTAGCACAGATACGCAGTATTTT. V gene TRBV7-2 combines with J gene TRBJ2-3, with no clear D. The length of the CDR3 is 14 residues. Between the trimmed V and J ends, which lost 5 bases and 0 bases, there was a span of 9 bases. The germline gives CDR1 SGHTA, CDR2 FQGNSA.

In its sample, this clone was seen a few times. The CDR3 loop is CASSMSGQGRDEQFF. For the CDR3, the DNA is TGTGCCAGTAGTATGTCGGGACAGGGTCGCGATGAGCAGTTCTTC. The gene calls are TRBV19 and TRBJ2-1; 9 bases align to TRBD1. In germline, CDR1 is LNHDA, CDR2 SQIVND (reference sequence). Trimming at V came to 3 bases and at J to 8 bases, leaving 8 bases not matched to a gene. The CDR3 spans 15 residues.

On this clone: With a far larger clone one base away, a read error is the likely cause. This rearrangement joins TRBV7-8 to TRBJ2-1; D is unresolved. The V gene's germline CDR1 is SGHVS and CDR2 FQNEAQ. This CDR3 has 11 amino acids. Trimming cost V 5 bases and J 4 bases, with 3 bases left between them. The CDR3 spells CASSAYNEQFF. The DNA of the CDR3 is TGTGCCAGCAGCGCATACAATGAGCAGTTCTTC.

The V call is TRBV9, the J call TRBJ1-2; 12 nucleotides line up with TRBD1. The CDR3 runs 15 residues. Germline CDR1 and CDR2: SGDLS and YYNGEE. V dropped 4 bases and J dropped 6; count of bases not matched to a gene: 7. In nucleotides, the CDR3 is TGTGCCAGCAGCCCCACCGGGACAGGGGGCGATGGCTACACCTTC. It codes for CASSPTGTGGDGYTF.

V is TRBV29-1 and J is TRBJ1-1; D is undetermined. CDR3 length equals 11 residues. Germline V CDR1 and CDR2: SQVTM, ANQGSEA. V lost 4 bases and J 1 base, leaving 4 bases between the germline ends. The CDR3 here is CSVVANTEAFF. CDR3 bases: TGCAGCGTTGTGGCGAACACTGAAGCTTTCTTT. Looking up the rest from reference TRBV29-1 and TRBJ1-1 gives the full variable domain: SAVISQKPSRDICQRGTSLTIQCQVDSQVTMMFWYRQQPGQSLTLIATANQGSEATYESGFVIDKFPISRPNLTFSTLTVSNMSPEDSSIYLCSVVANTEAFFGQGTRLTVV.

The gene calls are TRBV19 and TRBJ2-7; TRBD1 agrees at 8 bases. CDR3 length: 14 residues. Trimming removed 4 bases from V and 3 bases from J; junction bases left unmatched: 5. Germline loops: CDR1 LNHDA, CDR2 SQIVND (reference sequence). In DNA, the CDR3 is TGTGCCAGTAGTACTTCGACAGGGGACTACGAGCAGTACTTC. The encoded protein is CASSTSTGDYEQYF.

The gene calls are TRBV6-5 and TRBJ1-2; 7 bases match TRBD1. The CDR3 is 14 residues long. V shed 5 bases and J 8 bases; nucleotides not matched to a gene: 11. Germline V lookup: CDR1 MNHEY, CDR2 SVGAGI. CDR3 sequence (DNA): TGTGCCAGCAGTAGCAAGACCGGGACAGCAGGCTACACCTTC. Translating gives CASSSKTGTAGYTF.

The V gene is TRBV27, the J gene TRBJ2-7; 11 nucleotides match TRBD2. CDR3 length: 19 residues. V trimming: 4 bases; J trimming: 3 bases; junction bases outside the gene matches: 17. Germline V lookup: CDR1 MNHEY, CDR2 SMNVEV (reference sequence). The CDR3 nucleotides read TGTGCCAGCAGTTCAAATTATCCCCGATCTAGCGGGAGGAACTACGAGCAGTACTTC. Translated: CASSSNYPRSSGRNYEQYF.

The sample holds many counts of this clone. The genes are TRBV10-3 and TRBJ2-3; 10 bases align to TRBD2. The germline V gene has CDR1 ENHRY and CDR2 SYGVKD. Trimming at V came to 2 bases and at J to 4 bases, leaving 6 bases not matched to a gene. The CDR3 has 16 amino acids. The CDR3 sequence is CAISETLAGVSDTQYF. CDR3 bases: TGTGCCATCAGTGAGACCCTAGCGGGAGTCTCAGATACGCAGTATTTT.

V and J are TRBV29-1 and TRBJ2-1, with 9 bases that match TRBD2. This CDR3 has 14 amino acids. CDR1 and CDR2 from the germline V gene are SQVTM and ANQGSEA. Unmatched junction bases numbered 8, after V lost 5 bases and J lost 6 bases. This CDR3 is CSVRRLAEFNEQFF. CDR3 sequence (DNA): TGCAGCGTTCGGCGACTAGCGGAGTTCAATGAGCAGTTCTTC.

This clone was observed a handful of times. J is TRBJ2-6 and V is TRBV28; the match to TRBD1 covers 8 bases. Trimming removed 8 bases from V and 3 bases from J; junction bases left unmatched: 6. The CDR3 has 15 amino acids. Germline V CDR1 and CDR2: MDHEN, SYDVKM. The CDR3 here is CASEPRGLGANVLTF. The CDR3 bases are TGTGCCAGCGAACCCAGGGGGCTTGGGGCCAACGTCCTGACTTTC. Full variable domain (rest looked up from reference TRBV28 and TRBJ2-6): DVKVTQSSRYLVKRTGEKVFLECVQDMDHENMFWYRQDPGLGLRLIYFSYDVKMKEKGDIPEGYSVSREKKERFSLILESASTNQTSMYLCASEPRGLGANVLTFGAGSRLTVL.

Notes on this clone: A far larger clone is just one base off, so this is likely a read error. The rearrangement uses TRBV2 and TRBJ2-5; D gene uncertain. Trimming shortened V by 5 bases and J by 5 bases, and 15 bases separated the two germline ends. Germline lookup yields CDR1 SNHLY and CDR2 FYNNEI. This CDR3 has 14 residues. This CDR3 reads CASSTTEVVETQYF. The DNA of the CDR3 is TGTGCCAGCAGTACAACAGAGGTTGTGGAGACCCAGTACTTC.

The rearrangement joins TRBV2 to TRBJ2-6, with a tentative D call TRBD2 (6 bases). The V end lost 4 bases, the J end lost 3 bases, and 13 bases lay between the germline ends. Germline values: CDR1 SNHLY, CDR2 FYNNEI. The CDR3 has 16 residues. DNA for the CDR3: TGTGCCAGCAGTGGGGACTGGGGCGGTGGGGCCAACGTCCTGACTTTC. It encodes CASSGDWGGGANVLTF.